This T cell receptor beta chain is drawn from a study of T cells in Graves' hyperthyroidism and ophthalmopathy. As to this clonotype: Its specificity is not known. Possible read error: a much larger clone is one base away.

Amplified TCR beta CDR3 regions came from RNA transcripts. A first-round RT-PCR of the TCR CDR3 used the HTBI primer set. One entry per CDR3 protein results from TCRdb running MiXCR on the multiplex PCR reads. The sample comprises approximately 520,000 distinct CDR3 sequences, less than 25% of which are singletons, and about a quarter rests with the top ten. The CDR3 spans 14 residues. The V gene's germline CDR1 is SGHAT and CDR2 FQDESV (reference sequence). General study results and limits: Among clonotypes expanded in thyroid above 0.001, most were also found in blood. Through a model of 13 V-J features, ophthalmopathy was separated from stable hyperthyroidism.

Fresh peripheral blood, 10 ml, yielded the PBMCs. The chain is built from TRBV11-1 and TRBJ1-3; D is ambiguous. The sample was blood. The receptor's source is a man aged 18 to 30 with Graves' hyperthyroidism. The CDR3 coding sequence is TGTGCCATCAGCCGACGGTACTCTGGAAACACCATATATTTT. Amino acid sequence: CAISRRYSGNTIYF.